This T cell receptor beta chain is from a study of T-cell memory formation after mild COVID-19. General observations from the study: From day 15 to 85, contracting clones were balanced between CD4 and CD8, whereas later expanders leaned toward CD4+.

Constant-segment-primed 5'RACE gave TCR alpha and TCR beta cDNA libraries with sample barcodes and UMIs. TCRdb reprocessed the 5' RACE reads with MiXCR, giving one entry per CDR3 protein. Of about 160,000 distinct CDR3 sequences in the sample, around a third were seen once. As concerns this clonotype: Its specificity is unknown.

The CDR3 is 14 amino acids. CDR1 is MNHEY, CDR2 SVGAGI, per germline. Trimming pared 3 bases from V and 0 bases from J, leaving 8 bases between. The sample was PBMCs or a T cell subset sorted from them (not recorded which). This chain uses TRBV6-5 with TRBJ1-2; the D is unclear. This receptor was identified in an adult woman who had mild COVID-19 (a few samples of this study predate the infection). Cell type and time point are not known. DNA of the CDR3: TGTGCCAGCAGTTATAGCCCCTCTAACTATGGCTACACCTTC. This encodes CASSYSPSNYGYTF.